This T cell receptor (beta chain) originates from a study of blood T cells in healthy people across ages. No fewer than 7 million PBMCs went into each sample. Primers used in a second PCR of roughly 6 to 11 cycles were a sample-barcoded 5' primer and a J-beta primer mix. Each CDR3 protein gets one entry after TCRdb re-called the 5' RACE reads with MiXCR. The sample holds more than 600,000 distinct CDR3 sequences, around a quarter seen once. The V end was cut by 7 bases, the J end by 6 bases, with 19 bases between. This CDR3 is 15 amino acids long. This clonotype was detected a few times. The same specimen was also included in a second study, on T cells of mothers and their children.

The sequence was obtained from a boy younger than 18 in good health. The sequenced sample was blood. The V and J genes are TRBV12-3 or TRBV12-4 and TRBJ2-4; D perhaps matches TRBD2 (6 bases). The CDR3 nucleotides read TGTGCCAGCACTCAAGGGCGGGAAGTGGGAAACATTCAGTACTTC. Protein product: CASTQGREVGNIQYF.